This T cell receptor beta chain emerged from a study of beta chain features in type 1 diabetes. Study background: Sorted cells, approximately 110 million in number, were examined across all samples.

Germline lookup yields CDR1 SGHRS and CDR2 YFSETQ. Losses at the gene ends were 5 bases for V and 5 bases for J; bases not matched to a gene: 14. This CDR3 is 16 amino acids long. All of the isolated RNA was reverse transcribed, so expressed TCRB transcripts were sequenced. Sequenced naive, central memory and regulatory T cell samples produced an average of about 3.7 million reads. This table comes from immunoSEQ multiplex PCR, and its TCRdb copy is limited to in-frame clones, with some not included. The sample contains some 700,000 clones, 10% to 15% of which appear only once. Study-wide findings and caveats: A potential PCR bias toward shorter templates would be equal in patient and control samples. The study found moderately but significantly shorter TCRB CDR3s in all four CD4+ subsets of Type 1 diabetes patients. Junctions at VDJ sites from type 1 diabetes patients had fewer insertions and more deletions.

A word on this clone: Its target is not known.

This sequence originates from a man aged 18 to 29 with type 1 diabetes. The sample was naive CD4+ T cells from blood. V and J are TRBV5-1 and TRBJ2-5; 8 positions agree with TRBD1. The CDR3 loop reads CASSRKTGGPLETQYF. CDR3 in DNA: TGCGCCAGCAGTCGAAAAACAGGGGGTCCACTGGAGACCCAGTACTTC.